This T cell receptor (beta chain) was recovered during a study of shared clonotypes between healthy human individuals. Overall study context: Each donor contributed plates that comprised three CD4 naive, three CD4 memory, two CD8 naive and one CD8 memory.

TCRdb keeps only in-frame clones here, not all; method: immunoSEQ multiplex PCR. The sample consists of around 2.3 million clones, 95% of them appearing once. Looked up from germline, CDR1 is SGHAT and CDR2 is FQNNGV. The V segment lost 5 bases and the J segment 5 bases; nucleotides outside the gene matches: 3. The CDR3 has 13 amino acids. As concerns this clone: Its target is unknown. Other DNA sequences in the sample encode the same CDR3.

From CD4+ cells came CD45RA+ naive and CD45RA-negative memory subsets. Study results and limitations: Non-shared clonotypes were found to have lower generation probabilities than the clonotypes that were shared by all four of the sorted-subset donors. Sampling was confined to blood; repertoires within tissues likely differ.

This sequence joins TRBV11-2 and TRBJ1-5; the match to TRBD1 covers 7 bases. Source material: naive CD4+ T cells sorted from blood. Specified subset: CD45RA+ positively selected. The TCR was taken from a man younger than 35 in good health. CDR3 in amino acids: CASSPDRDQPQHF. The CDR3, as DNA: TGTGCCAGCAGCCCAGACAGGGATCAGCCCCAGCATTTT.